The T cell receptor beta chain described here comes from a study of radiotherapy plus CTLA-4 blockade in lung cancer. The overall study: For about 18% of patients, objective responses occurred, and approximately 31% had disease control. Study observations and caveats: The best prediction of response reportedly came from early blood T cell clone dynamics, with interferon-beta. Peripheral blood showed expansion of tumor-derived TCR clones after radiotherapy and ipilimumab.

Sequenced by immunoSEQ multiplex PCR; TCRdb stores in-frame clones only, minus some. Of tens of thousands of clones listed, about 78% are singletons. Looked up from germline, CDR1 is WNHNN and CDR2 is SYGVQD (reference sequence). CDR3 length equals 14 residues. Between the trimmed V and J ends, which lost 2 bases and 9 bases, there was a span of 14 bases. With regard to this clone: No antigen is known for it.

This specimen was peripheral blood, taken from a patient treated with radiotherapy plus ipilimumab. This sequence was found in a human donor with non-small cell lung cancer who had stable disease on radiotherapy plus ipilimumab. The V call is TRBV10-1, the J call TRBJ2-1; no definite D call. For the CDR3, the DNA is TGCGCCAGCAGTGAGCCCGGATCGCTGGGTGAGCAGTTCTTC. Its translation is CASSEPGSLGEQFF.